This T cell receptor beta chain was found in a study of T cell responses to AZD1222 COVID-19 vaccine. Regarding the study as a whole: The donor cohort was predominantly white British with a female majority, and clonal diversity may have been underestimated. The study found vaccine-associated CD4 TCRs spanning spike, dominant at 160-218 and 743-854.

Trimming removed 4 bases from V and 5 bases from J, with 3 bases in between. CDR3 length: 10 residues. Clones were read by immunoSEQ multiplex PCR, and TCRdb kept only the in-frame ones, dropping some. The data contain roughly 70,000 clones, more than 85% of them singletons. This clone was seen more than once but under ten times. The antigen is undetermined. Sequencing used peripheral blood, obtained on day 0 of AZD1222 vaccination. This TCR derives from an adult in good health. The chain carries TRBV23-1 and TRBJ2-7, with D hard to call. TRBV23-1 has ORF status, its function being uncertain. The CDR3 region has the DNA TGCGCCAGCAGTCCGAACGAGCAGTACTTC. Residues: CASSPNEQYF.